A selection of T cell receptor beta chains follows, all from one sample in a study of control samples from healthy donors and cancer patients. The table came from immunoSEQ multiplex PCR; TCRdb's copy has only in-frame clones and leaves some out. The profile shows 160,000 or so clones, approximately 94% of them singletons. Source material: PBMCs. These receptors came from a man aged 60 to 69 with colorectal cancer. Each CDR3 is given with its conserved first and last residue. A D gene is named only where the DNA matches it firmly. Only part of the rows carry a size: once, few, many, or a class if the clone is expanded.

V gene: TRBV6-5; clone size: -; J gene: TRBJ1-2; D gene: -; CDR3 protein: CASTIYPGTPGYTF; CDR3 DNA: TGTGCCAGCACTATCTACCCCGGGACACCTGGCTACACCTTC
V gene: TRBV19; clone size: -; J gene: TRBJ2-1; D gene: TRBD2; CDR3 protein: CASSITSGGAYEQFF; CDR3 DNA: TGTGCCAGTAGTATTACTAGCGGGGGGGCCTATGAGCAGTTCTTC
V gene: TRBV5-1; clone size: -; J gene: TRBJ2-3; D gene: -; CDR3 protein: CASSLAGVTDTQYF; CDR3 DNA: TGCGCCAGCAGCTTGGCAGGGGTCACAGATACGCAGTATTTT
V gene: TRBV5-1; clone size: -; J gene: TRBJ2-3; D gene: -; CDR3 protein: CASSLAGHTQYF; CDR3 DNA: TGCGCCAGCAGCTTGGCGGGGCATACGCAGTATTTT
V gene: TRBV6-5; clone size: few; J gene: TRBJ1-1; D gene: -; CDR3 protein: CASSYSGGMNTEAFF; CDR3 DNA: TGTGCCAGCAGTTACTCGGGGGGGATGAACACTGAAGCTTTCTTT
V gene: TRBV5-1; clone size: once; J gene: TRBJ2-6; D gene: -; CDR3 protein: CASSLFGNSGANVLTF; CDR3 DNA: TGCGCCAGCAGCTTGTTCGGAAACTCTGGGGCCAACGTCCTGACTTTC
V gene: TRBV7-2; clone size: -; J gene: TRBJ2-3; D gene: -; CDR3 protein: CASSLARGTDTQYF; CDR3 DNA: TGTGCCAGCAGCTTAGCGCGGGGCACAGATACGCAGTATTTT
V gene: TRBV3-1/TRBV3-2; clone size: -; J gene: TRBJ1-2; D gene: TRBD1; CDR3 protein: CASSQGGQAPLGGYTF; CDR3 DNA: TGTGCCAGCAGCCAAGGCGGACAGGCGCCCCTGGGGGGCTACACCTTC
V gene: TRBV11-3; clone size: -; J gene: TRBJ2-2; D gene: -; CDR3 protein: CASSFMGANTGELFF; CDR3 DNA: TGTGCCAGCAGCTTCATGGGGGCTAACACCGGGGAGCTGTTTTTT
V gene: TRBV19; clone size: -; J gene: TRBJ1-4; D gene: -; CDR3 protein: CASSFRPGNREKLFF; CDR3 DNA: TGTGCCAGTAGTTTCCGACCAGGAAATCGGGAAAAACTGTTTTTT
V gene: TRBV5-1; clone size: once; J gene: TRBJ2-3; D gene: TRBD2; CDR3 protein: CASSLVSRGYTDTQYF; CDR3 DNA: TGCGCCAGCAGCCTCGTATCGCGGGGGTACACAGATACGCAGTATTTT
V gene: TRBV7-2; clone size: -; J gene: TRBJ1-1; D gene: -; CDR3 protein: CASSLGRNTEAFF; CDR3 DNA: TGTGCCAGCAGCTTAGGCAGGAACACTGAAGCTTTCTTT
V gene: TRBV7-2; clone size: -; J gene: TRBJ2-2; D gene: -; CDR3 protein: CASNRVPGELFF; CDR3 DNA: TGTGCCAGCAACCGTGTTCCCGGGGAGCTGTTTTTT
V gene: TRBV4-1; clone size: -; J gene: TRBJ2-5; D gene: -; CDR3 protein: CASSQGQQETQYF; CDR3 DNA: TGCGCCAGCAGCCAAGGGCAGCAAGAGACCCAGTACTTC
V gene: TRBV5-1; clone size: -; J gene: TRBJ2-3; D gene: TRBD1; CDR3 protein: CASSPGQRSTDTQYF; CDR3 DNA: TGCGCCAGCAGCCCGGGACAGAGAAGCACAGATACGCAGTATTTT
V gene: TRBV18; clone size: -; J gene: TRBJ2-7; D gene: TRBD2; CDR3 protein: CASSPPRGGFPYEQYF; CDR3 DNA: TGTGCCAGCTCACCCCCCCGCGGGGGGTTTCCCTACGAGCAGTACTTC
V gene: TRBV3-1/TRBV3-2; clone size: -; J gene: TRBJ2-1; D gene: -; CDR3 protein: CASSPERSYNEQFF; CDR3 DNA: TGTGCCAGCAGCCCAGAAAGGTCCTACAATGAGCAGTTCTTC
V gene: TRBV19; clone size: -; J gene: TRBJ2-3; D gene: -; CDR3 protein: CASIQGGRTDTQYF; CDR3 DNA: TGTGCCAGTATCCAAGGGGGTCGCACAGATACGCAGTATTTT
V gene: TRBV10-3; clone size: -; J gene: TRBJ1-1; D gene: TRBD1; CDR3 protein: CAISVGTGRVNTEAFF; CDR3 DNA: TGTGCCATCAGTGTGGGGACAGGGAGGGTGAACACTGAAGCTTTCTTT
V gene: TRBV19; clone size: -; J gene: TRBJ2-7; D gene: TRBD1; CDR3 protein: CASSRDRGSEQYF; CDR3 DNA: TGTGCCAGTAGCCGGGACAGGGGCTCCGAGCAGTACTTC
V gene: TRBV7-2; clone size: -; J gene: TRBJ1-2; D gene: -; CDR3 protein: CASSLPPGNYGYTF; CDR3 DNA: TGTGCCAGCAGCTTACCCCCGGGTAACTATGGCTACACCTTC
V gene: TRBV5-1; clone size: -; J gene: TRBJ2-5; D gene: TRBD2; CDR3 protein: CASSLEASGGTETQYF; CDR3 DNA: TGCGCCAGCAGCTTGGAGGCTAGCGGGGGGACAGAGACCCAGTACTTC
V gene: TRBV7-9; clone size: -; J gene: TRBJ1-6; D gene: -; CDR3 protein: CASSLAGRNNSPLHF; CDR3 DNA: TGTGCCAGCAGCTTAGCAGGCCGGAATAATTCACCCCTCCACTTT
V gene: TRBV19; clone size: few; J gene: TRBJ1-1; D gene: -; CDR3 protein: CASSPLQGDRTEAFF; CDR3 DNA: TGTGCCAGTAGTCCCCTCCAGGGAGATCGGACTGAAGCTTTCTTT
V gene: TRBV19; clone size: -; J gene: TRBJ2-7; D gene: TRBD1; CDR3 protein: CASSRGTGNYEQYF; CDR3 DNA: TGTGCCAGTAGTAGAGGGACAGGAAACTACGAGCAGTACTTC
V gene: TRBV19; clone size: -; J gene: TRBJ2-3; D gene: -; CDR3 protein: CASSVMGTAITDTQYF; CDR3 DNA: TGTGCCAGTAGTGTAATGGGTACTGCAATCACAGATACGCAGTATTTT
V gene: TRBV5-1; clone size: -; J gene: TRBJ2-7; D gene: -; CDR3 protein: CASSLEDSSYEQYF; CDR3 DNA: TGCGCCAGCAGCTTGGAGGATAGCTCCTACGAGCAGTACTTC
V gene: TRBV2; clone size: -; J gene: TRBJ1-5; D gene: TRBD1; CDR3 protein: CASTSGQGTYSNQPQHF; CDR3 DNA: TGTGCCAGCACTTCGGGACAGGGAACATATAGCAATCAGCCCCAGCATTTT
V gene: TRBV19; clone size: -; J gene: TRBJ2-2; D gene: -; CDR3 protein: CASSIDMSGELFF; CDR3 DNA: TGTGCCAGTAGTATAGACATGTCCGGGGAGCTGTTTTTT
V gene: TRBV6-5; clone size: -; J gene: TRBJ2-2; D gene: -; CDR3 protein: CASRRQITGELFF; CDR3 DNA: TGTGCCAGCCGGCGGCAGATCACCGGGGAGCTGTTTTTT
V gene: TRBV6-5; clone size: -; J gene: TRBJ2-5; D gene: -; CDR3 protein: CASSRDKVGLETQYF; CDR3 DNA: TGTGCCAGCAGTAGGGATAAGGTGGGCCTGGAGACCCAGTACTTC
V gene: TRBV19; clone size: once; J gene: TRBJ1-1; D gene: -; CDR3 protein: CASTNGQGSGTEAFF; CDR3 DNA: TGTGCCAGTACCAATGGGCAGGGGTCGGGCACTGAAGCTTTCTTT
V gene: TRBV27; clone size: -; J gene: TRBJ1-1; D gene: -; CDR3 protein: CASTQGGTGEAFF; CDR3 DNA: TGTGCCAGCACGCAAGGGGGAACGGGTGAAGCTTTCTTT
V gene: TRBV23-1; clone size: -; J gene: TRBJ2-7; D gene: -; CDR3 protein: CALASGRLYEQYF; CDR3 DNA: TGCGCCTTAGCATCGGGACGGCTCTACGAGCAGTACTTC
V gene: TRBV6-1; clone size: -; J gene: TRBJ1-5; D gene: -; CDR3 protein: CASSEQVGGAQPQHF; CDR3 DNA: TGTGCCAGCAGTGAACAGGTCGGCGGGGCCCAGCCCCAGCATTTT